This TCR beta chain was profiled in a study of blood T cell repertoires in COVID-19. Study in general: COVID-19 samples, acute and convalescent, were from the United States, Italy and Spain. T cells, B-cell-depleted T cells, or PBMCs supplied cDNA or gDNA.

The Seattle patients, enrolled during active infection, were followed longitudinally. CDR1 and CDR2 (germline): LNHDA, SQIVND (reference sequence). The CDR3 sequence is 15 residues long. J was trimmed by 6 bases and V by 1 base; bases with no gene match: 5. Per the authors' pipeline: Amplifying reference gene primers gave estimates of nucleated cell counts. Clones were sequenced by immunoSEQ multiplex PCR, and TCRdb holds only the in-frame ones, with some missing. V, J and clone size were drawn from that table, and D and trimming were deduced from the DNA. The sample records approximately 80,000 clones, over 75% being singletons.

Source material: peripheral blood. This sequence was found in a man aged 45-65 years with COVID-19, enrolled during active disease. The chain combines TRBV19 with TRBJ1-5; TRBD1 matches 8 bases. The CDR3 protein is CASSIVGGTGQPQHF. Here the CDR3 DNA reads TGTGCCAGTAGTATAGTAGGAGGGACAGGTCAGCCCCAGCATTTT.